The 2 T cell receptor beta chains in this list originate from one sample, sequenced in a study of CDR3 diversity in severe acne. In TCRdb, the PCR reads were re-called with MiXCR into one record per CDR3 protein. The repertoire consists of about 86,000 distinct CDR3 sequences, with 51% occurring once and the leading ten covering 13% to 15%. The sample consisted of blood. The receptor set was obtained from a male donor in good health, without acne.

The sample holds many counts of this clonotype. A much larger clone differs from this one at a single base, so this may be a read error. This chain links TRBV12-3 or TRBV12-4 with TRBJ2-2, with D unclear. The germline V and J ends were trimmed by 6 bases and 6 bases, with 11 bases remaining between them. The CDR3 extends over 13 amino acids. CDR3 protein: CASRPGSAGELFF. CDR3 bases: TGTGCCAGCAGGCCAGGTTCGGCCGGGGAGCTGTTTTTT.

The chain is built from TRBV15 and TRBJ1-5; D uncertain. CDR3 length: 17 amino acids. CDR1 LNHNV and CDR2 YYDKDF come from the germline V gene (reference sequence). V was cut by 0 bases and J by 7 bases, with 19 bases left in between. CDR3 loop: CATSREASGSYEQPQHF. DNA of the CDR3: TGTGCCACCAGCAGAGAGGCTAGCGGGTCCTACGAGCAGCCCCAGCATTTT.